A selection of T cell receptor beta chains follows, all from one sample in a study of CD8 T cells in ankylosing spondylitis. Using its own MiXCR run on the 5' RACE reads, TCRdb lists one record per CDR3 protein. The profile covers 500,000 to 550,000 distinct CDR3 sequences, with approximately 11% appearing a single time and nearly 7% taken by the ten largest. The sample was blood, either unsorted or a sorted T cell fraction (not recorded which). The source of these receptors is a male donor with ankylosing spondylitis. CDR3s include the opening cysteine and the closing phenylalanine or tryptophan. The D gene is left open where the match is weak. Size is omitted from some rows. Given values are once, few, many or a class for expanded clones.

d_call,cdr3_length,j_call,v_call,clone_size,cdr3_aa,cdr3_nt
TRBD1,12,TRBJ1-5,TRBV6-1,many,CASWDRGQPQHF,TGTGCCAGCTGGGACAGGGGTCAGCCCCAGCATTTT
.,16,TRBJ2-1,TRBV24-1,few,CATSDPSTGFYNEQFF,TGTGCCACCAGTGATCCCTCGACAGGATTCTACAATGAGCAGTTCTTC
TRBD2,16,TRBJ2-6,TRBV10-3,.,CALGTSGRDGANVLTF,TGTGCCCTCGGGACTAGCGGGAGAGATGGGGCCAACGTCCTGACTTTC
.,15,TRBJ2-5,TRBV11-2,.,CASSPLGTLQETQYF,TGTGCCAGCAGCCCCCTCGGGACTCTTCAAGAGACCCAGTACTTC
TRBD2,19,TRBJ2-1,TRBV11-2,.,CASSLVGTSGSRSYNEQFF,TGTGCCAGCAGCTTAGTAGGGACTAGCGGGAGTAGGTCCTACAATGAGCAGTTCTTC
TRBD2,11,TRBJ2-1,TRBV6-6,many,CASSSGLAQFF,TGTGCCAGCAGTTCTGGACTAGCGCAGTTCTTC
.,15,TRBJ1-1,TRBV20-1,.,CSARSSGRLNTEAFF,TGCAGTGCTAGGTCCTCGGGACGGCTAAACACTGAAGCTTTCTTT
.,14,TRBJ2-3,TRBV7-2,.,CASSRGSGTDTQYF,TGTGCCAGCAGCCGGGGTAGCGGCACAGATACGCAGTATTTT
TRBD1,15,TRBJ1-2,TRBV29-1,few,CSAQGGQGWSYGYTF,TGCAGCGCCCAAGGGGGACAGGGGTGGAGCTATGGCTACACCTTC
.,13,TRBJ1-5,TRBV20-1,few,CSASRLLNQPQHF,TGCAGTGCTAGTAGGTTACTCAATCAGCCCCAGCATTTT
TRBD1,17,TRBJ2-2,TRBV7-9,.,CASSPGQGARNTGELFF,TGTGCCAGCAGCCCTGGACAGGGGGCACGGAACACCGGGGAGCTGTTTTTT
.,14,TRBJ2-1,TRBV29-1,.,CSVARVSGVDEQFF,TGCAGCGTCGCCCGGGTGAGCGGCGTCGATGAGCAGTTCTTC
.,15,TRBJ2-1,TRBV24-1,.,CATSARWGWSGERFF,TGTGCCACCAGTGCCCGGTGGGGTTGGAGCGGCGAACGGTTCTTC
TRBD2,19,TRBJ2-1,TRBV20-1,.,CSARDPTQTSGNLYNEQFF,TGCAGTGCTAGAGATCCCACCCAGACTAGCGGGAACCTCTACAATGAGCAGTTCTTC
.,14,TRBJ1-1,TRBV20-1,.,CSAQPGTPVAEAFF,TGCAGTGCCCAACCTGGCACCCCCGTCGCTGAAGCTTTCTTT
.,14,TRBJ2-5,TRBV12-3/TRBV12-4,.,CASSRLSRERSQYF,TGTGCCAGCAGCCGATTGTCCAGGGAAAGGTCCCAGTACTTC
.,11,TRBJ2-1,TRBV7-9,.,CASSLSHEQFF,TGTGCCAGCAGCTTGTCCCATGAGCAGTTCTTC
.,17,TRBJ1-6,TRBV19,.,CASSIVPGGADNSPLHF,TGTGCCAGTAGTATAGTACCGGGCGGCGCTGATAATTCACCCCTCCACTTT
TRBD1,12,TRBJ2-7,TRBV11-2,.,CASSLTGVEQYF,TGTGCCAGCAGCCTGACAGGGGTTGAGCAGTACTTC
.,14,TRBJ2-1,TRBV14,few,CASSQGLVLNEQFF,TGTGCCAGCAGCCAAGGCCTAGTTCTCAATGAGCAGTTCTTC
.,15,TRBJ1-5,TRBV12-5,.,CASGWAGLGNQPQHF,TGTGCTAGTGGTTGGGCGGGGCTCGGCAATCAGCCCCAGCATTTT
.,16,TRBJ2-1,TRBV24-1,few,CATMTSTANSYNEQFF,TGTGCCACCATGACTTCTACAGCCAACTCCTACAATGAGCAGTTCTTC
TRBD1,16,TRBJ2-1,TRBV7-2,.,CASSFYRDSDFNEQFF,TGTGCCAGCAGCTTTTACCGGGACAGCGACTTCAATGAGCAGTTCTTC
TRBD1,15,TRBJ2-1,TRBV5-1,few,CASSTEYRGGNEQFF,TGCGCCAGCAGCACGGAGTACAGGGGTGGCAATGAGCAGTTCTTC
TRBD2,18,TRBJ2-2,TRBV28,few,CASSAPGLAGVNTGELFF,TGTGCCAGCAGTGCACCGGGACTAGCGGGAGTAAACACCGGGGAGCTGTTTTTT
.,13,TRBJ1-2,TRBV20-1,.,CSAPTPTDFGYTF,TGCAGTGCTCCCACCCCGACGGACTTTGGCTACACCTTC
.,15,TRBJ2-5,TRBV3-1,.,CASSQGFTEQETQYF,TGTGCCAGCAGCCAAGGTTTTACCGAACAAGAGACCCAGTACTTC
TRBD2,15,TRBJ2-1,TRBV20-1,.,CSAMERGRGWNEQFF,TGCAGTGCTATGGAACGCGGGAGGGGATGGAATGAGCAGTTCTTC
.,16,TRBJ2-2,TRBV18,.,CASSPPSSDNTGELFF,TGTGCCAGCTCACCACCATCTTCGGACAACACCGGGGAGCTGTTTTTT
TRBD2,16,TRBJ2-1,TRBV5-1,.,CASSLGVAGDHNEQFF,TGCGCCAGCAGCTTGGGGGTAGCGGGAGACCACAATGAGCAGTTCTTC
TRBD2,15,TRBJ2-7,TRBV20-1,few,CSARGLSGRAYEQYF,TGCAGTGCTAGAGGACTTAGCGGGAGGGCCTACGAGCAGTACTTC